These T cell receptor beta chains were read from a single sample in a study of beta chain features in type 1 diabetes. Using immunoSEQ multiplex PCR, the repertoire was profiled, and TCRdb retains in-frame clones only, with some absent. In the table there are a few hundred thousand clones, roughly a tenth of which are singletons. The sequenced material came from central memory CD4+ T cells from blood. These receptors originate from a man between 18 and 29 years old in good health. Both conserved end residues are part of each CDR3. D genes are given only for firm matches. Part of the rows lack a size; the others show once, few, many or a class for expanded clones.

.,TRBJ2-1,TRBV16,many,TGTGCCAGCAGCCAACTCTCCTACAATGAGCAGTTCTTC,CASSQLSYNEQFF
.,TRBJ2-3,TRBV30,.,TGTGCCTGGAGTGTAGGGACTTACACAGATACGCAGTATTTT,CAWSVGTYTDTQYF
.,TRBJ2-7,TRBV4-2,.,TGTGCCAGCAGCCAAGAAATCGGGCTTAGCTCCTACGAGCAGTACTTC,CASSQEIGLSSYEQYF
.,TRBJ2-7,TRBV30,many,TGTGCCTGGAGTTTCACCGGGACATACGAGCAGTACTTC,CAWSFTGTYEQYF
.,TRBJ2-7,TRBV11-2,.,TGTGCCAGCAGCTTAGATCCGCAGACTACCTACGAGCAGTACTTC,CASSLDPQTTYEQYF
TRBD1,TRBJ2-7,TRBV27,.,TGTGCCAGCAGTTTATTTCCTCCGACAGGGCCCTACGAGCAGTACTTC,CASSLFPPTGPYEQYF
.,TRBJ1-1,TRBV27,few,TGTGCCAGCAGTCCGTTGGACCGTAACACTGAAGCTTTCTTT,CASSPLDRNTEAFF
.,TRBJ2-7,TRBV2,many,TGTGCCAGCAGTGAAGGGGACTGGGGCTACGAGCAGTACTTC,CASSEGDWGYEQYF
.,TRBJ1-2,TRBV7-9,.,TGTGCCAGCAGCATCACAGGAACGGATGGCTACACCTTC,CASSITGTDGYTF
TRBD2,TRBJ2-1,TRBV29-1,few,TGCAGCGTGAGGGGGACTAGCGGGAGTGGCGATGAGCAGTTCTTC,CSVRGTSGSGDEQFF
.,TRBJ1-5,TRBV7-9,few,TGTGCCAGCGGACCCCTCAATCAGCCCCAGCATTTT,CASGPLNQPQHF
.,TRBJ2-2,TRBV11-2,.,TGTGCCAGCAGCGGACCGGGACGCTCGAACACCGGGGAGCTGTTTTTT,CASSGPGRSNTGELFF
.,TRBJ2-5,TRBV28,.,TGTGCCAGCAGTCTCAACAGAGAGACCCAGTACTTC,CASSLNRETQYF
.,TRBJ2-2,TRBV10-3,.,TGTGCCATCAGTGCGGACGCGAACACCGGGGAGCTGTTTTTT,CAISADANTGELFF
TRBD1,TRBJ2-7,TRBV6-5,few,TGTGCCAGCAGTTACGGGGCGACAGGGTCCTACGAGCAGTACTTC,CASSYGATGSYEQYF
.,TRBJ2-1,TRBV6-5,.,TGTGCCAGCAGTTACGATGAAGGGGGCTCCTACAATGAGCAGTTCTTC,CASSYDEGGSYNEQFF
.,TRBJ2-2,TRBV15,.,TGTGCCACCAGCAAGGAGGCCGGGGAGCTGTTTTTT,CATSKEAGELFF
TRBD2,TRBJ2-1,TRBV4-2,few,TGTGCCAGCAGCCAGGGGACTAGCGGGAGAGGTGAGCAGTTCTTC,CASSQGTSGRGEQFF
TRBD2,TRBJ2-7,TRBV2,.,TGTGCCAGCAGGCCGGGACTAGCGTACTACGAGCAGTACTTC,CASRPGLAYYEQYF
TRBD1,TRBJ2-2,TRBV25-1,.,TGTGCCAGCAGTGAAACGGACAGGGCTCGGGCCGGGGAGCTGTTTTTT,CASSETDRARAGELFF
TRBD1,TRBJ2-3,TRBV7-2,few,TGTGCCAGCAGCTTAATGGGGACAGGGGTGCGGGTTACGCAGTATTTT,CASSLMGTGVRVTQYF
.,TRBJ1-5,TRBV29-1,.,TGCAGCGTTGAACCGTCCTTGGGTCAGCCCCAGCATTTT,CSVEPSLGQPQHF
TRBD1,TRBJ2-1,TRBV4-2,.,TGTGCCAGCAGCTTGGGGACAGGGGGCCTCAATGAGCAGTTCTTC,CASSLGTGGLNEQFF
.,TRBJ2-6,TRBV7-9,.,TGTGCCAGCAGCTTAGCGCGGGACTCTGGGGCCAACGTCCTGACTTTC,CASSLARDSGANVLTF
.,TRBJ2-7,TRBV28,.,TGTGCCAGCAGTTTAAGCTTCGGGGGACAGTCCTACGAGCAGTACTTC,CASSLSFGGQSYEQYF
TRBD2,TRBJ2-7,TRBV19,few,TGTGCCAGTAGTATATTGGCTCTAGCGGGATCGGGAGAGCAGTACTTC,CASSILALAGSGEQYF
.,TRBJ2-2,TRBV27,.,TGTGCCAGCGCACCTACAGCCGGGGAGCTGTTTTTT,CASAPTAGELFF
.,TRBJ2-2,TRBV30,.,TGTGCCTGGAGGCCAGGACCGAGCACCGGGGAGCTGTTTTTT,CAWRPGPSTGELFF
.,TRBJ1-5,TRBV5-1,many,TGCGCCAGCAGCGAGGGGCAGAGCAATCAGCCCCAGCATTTT,CASSEGQSNQPQHF
.,TRBJ2-7,TRBV20-1,.,TGCAGCACAGGGACGCCCTACGAGCAGTACTTC,CSTGTPYEQYF
TRBD2,TRBJ2-1,TRBV19,many,TGTGCCAGTACCCCAGGTTGGGGCGGGAGGGCCCAGAATGAGCAGTTCTTC,CASTPGWGGRAQNEQFF
.,TRBJ2-7,TRBV2,.,TGTGCCAGCAGTGACAATGACGAGCAGTACTTC,CASSDNDEQYF
TRBD2,TRBJ2-2,TRBV10-3,.,TGTGCCATCAGCCCAGCTAGCGGGACCACCGGGGAGCTGTTTTTT,CAISPASGTTGELFF
.,TRBJ2-3,TRBV18,.,TGTGCCAGCTCACCGTTGGGGGGCCCAGATACGCAGTATTTT,CASSPLGGPDTQYF
.,TRBJ2-1,TRBV11-2,.,TGTGCCAGCAGCTCGGGCCGGGACGCTAGGCAGTTCTTC,CASSSGRDARQFF
.,TRBJ2-3,TRBV7-8,.,TGTGCCAGCAGCTTGAGGGGGGAGACAGATACGCAGTATTTT,CASSLRGETDTQYF
TRBD1,TRBJ1-4,TRBV18,.,TGTGCCAGCTCACTCCCCGGGACAGGGTATGAAAAACTGTTTTTT,CASSLPGTGYEKLFF
.,TRBJ2-1,TRBV10-3,.,TGTGCCATCAAGGCGGGACAGAGCTCCTACAATGAGCAGTTCTTC,CAIKAGQSSYNEQFF
TRBD1,TRBJ1-1,TRBV5-1,few,TGCGCCACCGCCCGGGACAGAGGCCGAGAAGCTTTCTTT,CATARDRGREAFF
TRBD2,TRBJ2-7,TRBV30,.,TGTGCCTGGACCCCAAAGGGGACTAGCGCCTCCTACGAGCAGTACTTC,CAWTPKGTSASYEQYF
TRBD2,TRBJ2-1,TRBV7-2,.,TGTGCCAGCAGCTCTAGACTAGCGGCCACCTACAATGAGCAGTTCTTC,CASSSRLAATYNEQFF
.,TRBJ2-2,TRBV29-1,few,TGCAGCGTAGCTCTTCAGTTCGCCGGGGAGCTGTTTTTT,CSVALQFAGELFF
.,TRBJ2-7,TRBV4-3,.,TGCGCCAGCAGCCAAGGCCAGCAGGGCTCCTACGAGCAGTACTTC,CASSQGQQGSYEQYF
.,TRBJ1-5,TRBV2,.,TGTGCCAGCAGGTCAGATGGGCTGGTTCAGCCCCAGCATTTT,CASRSDGLVQPQHF
.,TRBJ2-3,TRBV29-1,few,TGCAGCGTTGAAGGTTCGAACACAGATACGCAGTATTTT,CSVEGSNTDTQYF
.,TRBJ2-1,TRBV5-1,few,TGCGCCAGCAGCGGAGGGACAAACAATGAGCAGTTCTTC,CASSGGTNNEQFF
TRBD2,TRBJ2-1,TRBV5-4,once,TGTGCCAGCAGCTCCCCAGGCGGGACTAGCGGGAAGAATGAGCAGTTCTTC,CASSSPGGTSGKNEQFF
.,TRBJ1-4,TRBV29-1,.,TGCAGCGCCATTAGCGCCCGCGGGAAGACTAATGAAAAACTGTTTTTT,CSAISARGKTNEKLFF
TRBD2,TRBJ2-1,TRBV4-1,few,TGCGCCAGCAGCCAATTAATAGCGGGAGGGGCCTTCAATGAGCAGTTCTTC,CASSQLIAGGAFNEQFF
.,TRBJ2-3,TRBV4-3,few,TGCGCCAGCAGCCACCAGACCGGGGGCACAGATACGCAGTATTTT,CASSHQTGGTDTQYF
TRBD2,TRBJ2-3,TRBV5-4,few,TGTGCCGTAGGGAGGGAGAACACAGATACGCAGTATTTT,CAVGRENTDTQYF
.,TRBJ2-3,TRBV5-4,few,TGTGCCAGCAGCCCCCGTACTCTAGGTACGCAGTATTTT,CASSPRTLGTQYF
.,TRBJ2-7,TRBV23-1,few,TGCGCCAGCAGTCAATCGGAGGCGACCTACGAGCAGTACTTC,CASSQSEATYEQYF
.,TRBJ2-5,TRBV5-1,.,TGCGCCAGCAGCTGGAACAATCAAGAGACCCAGTACTTC,CASSWNNQETQYF
TRBD1,TRBJ2-7,TRBV30,few,TGTGCCGGGAGTGTAGGGGCAGGGGGAAATCACGAGCAGTACTTC,CAGSVGAGGNHEQYF
.,TRBJ2-5,TRBV5-1,many,TGCGCCAGCAGCTTGGGGCCAAACCAAGAGACCCAGTACTTC,CASSLGPNQETQYF
TRBD1,TRBJ1-2,TRBV6-5,many,TGTGCCAGCAGAAAAGACAGGGTGGGTGGCTACACCTTC,CASRKDRVGGYTF
TRBD2,TRBJ2-7,TRBV28,many,TGTGCCAGCAGAGCCGGGACTAGCGAATCCTACGAGCAGTACTTC,CASRAGTSESYEQYF
TRBD1,TRBJ2-3,TRBV7-2,many,TGTGCCAGCACCCAAAACTGGGACAGGACAGATACGCAGTATTTT,CASTQNWDRTDTQYF